This T cell receptor (beta chain) came from a study of blood T cell repertoires in COVID-19 (dated by TCRdb to the early 2020s). About the study as a whole: Collaborator samples came from the United States, Italy and Spain and covered acute and convalescent phases of COVID-19. Samples came from the ongoing ImmuneRACE study (first 160 participants) plus 1,254 subjects from 6 global collaborators. HLA class I and class II types, where available, came from metadata supplied by the sample provider rather than from assay-based typing. The prospective study material was composed of cDNA or gDNA derived from T cells, B-cell-depleted T cells, or PBMCs. Sample metadata almost always included a de-identified subject ID, COVID-19 status, age in years and sex. The dataset comprised deeply sampled blood TCRbeta repertoires from subjects exposed to, actively infected with, or recovered from COVID-19. A freely available public database, intended as a resource for researchers studying the immune response to SARS-CoV-2, is where the repertoires were released. Overall results and qualifications from the work: The amount of clinical and demographic metadata varied by source and participant and was provided uncurated.

V is cut by 5 bases and J by 3 bases, and the space between the germline ends is 11 bases. The CDR3 contains 14 residues, cysteine and phenylalanine counted. Only CDR3 DNA remains: 42 bases, in frame from the first base. Via the germline V gene (reference sequence), CDR1 is LNHDA and CDR2 SQIVND. This clone was detected only once. Which antigen it targets is not known. No base qualities exist here, and no much larger clone lies one base off it. Another Seattle source contributed samples from volunteer blood donors who had recovered from COVID-19. Each collaborating institution followed its own protocols to collect whole blood in K2EDTA tubes. For TCRbeta analysis, collaborators shipped samples in one of three forms: frozen whole blood, isolated PBMCs, or DNA extracted from either of those sample types. TCRbeta CDR3 regions were amplified from genomic DNA using the immunoSEQ Assay, a bias-controlled multiplex PCR. In the authors' own workflow: Within the assay, amplification of reference gene primers was used to estimate how many nucleated cells each sample contained. Sequence reads were collapsed and filtered to measure the absolute abundance of every unique TCRbeta CDR3 rearrangement. For each sample, productive Simpson clonality was calculated as the square root of Simpson's diversity index over productive rearrangements. In its TCRdb copy, this immuneACCESS table keeps in-frame sequences only and misses some clones. Where compared with another copy, unresolved V genes explain less than half of these, and the others have no known cause. The V and J calls and clone size were taken over from that table, and D and trimming were inferred from the DNA. This sample holds about 220,000 clones; about 85% were observed only once. The biggest ten clones account for around 2.9% of the sample.

The sequenced sample was peripheral blood. The origin of this receptor is a man aged 50-60 years who had recovered from COVID-19. The receptor chain draws on TRBV19 and TRBJ2-1; D gene: possibly TRBD2, on 6 matching bases. The nucleotides are TGTGCCAGTAGTGCGGGGTCTAGCTACAATGAGCAGTTCTTC. This gives the protein CASSAGSSYNEQFF.